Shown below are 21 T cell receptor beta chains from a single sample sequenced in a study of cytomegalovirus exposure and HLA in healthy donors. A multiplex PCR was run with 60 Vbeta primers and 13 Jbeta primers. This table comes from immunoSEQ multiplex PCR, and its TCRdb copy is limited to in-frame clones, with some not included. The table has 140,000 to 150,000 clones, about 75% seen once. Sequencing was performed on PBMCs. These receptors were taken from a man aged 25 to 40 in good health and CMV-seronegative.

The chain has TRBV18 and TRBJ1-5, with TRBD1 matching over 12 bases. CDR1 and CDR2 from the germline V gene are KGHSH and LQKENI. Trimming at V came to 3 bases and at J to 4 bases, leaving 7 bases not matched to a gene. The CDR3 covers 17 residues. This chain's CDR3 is CASSPLGQGASNQPQHF. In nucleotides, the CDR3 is TGTGCCAGCTCACCGCTGGGACAGGGGGCGAGTAATCAGCCCCAGCATTTT.

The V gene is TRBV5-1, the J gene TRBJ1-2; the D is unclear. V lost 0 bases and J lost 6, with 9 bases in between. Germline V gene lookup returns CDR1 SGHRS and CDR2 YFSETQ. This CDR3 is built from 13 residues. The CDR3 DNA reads TGCGCCAGCAGCTTGGCCGTGGGCGATGGCTACACCTTC. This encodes CASSLAVGDGYTF.

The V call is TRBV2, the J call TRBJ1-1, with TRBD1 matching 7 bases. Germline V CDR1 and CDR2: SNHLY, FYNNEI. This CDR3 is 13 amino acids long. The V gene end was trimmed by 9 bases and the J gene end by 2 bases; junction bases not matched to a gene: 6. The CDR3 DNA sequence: TGTGCCAGAAGAGACAGGGATAACACTGAAGCTTTCTTT. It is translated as CARRDRDNTEAFF.

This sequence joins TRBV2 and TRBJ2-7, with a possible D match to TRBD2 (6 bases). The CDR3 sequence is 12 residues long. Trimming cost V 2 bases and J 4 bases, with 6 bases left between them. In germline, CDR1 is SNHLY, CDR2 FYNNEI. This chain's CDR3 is CASSEREYEQYF. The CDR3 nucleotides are TGTGCCAGCAGTGAACGGGAGTACGAGCAGTACTTC.

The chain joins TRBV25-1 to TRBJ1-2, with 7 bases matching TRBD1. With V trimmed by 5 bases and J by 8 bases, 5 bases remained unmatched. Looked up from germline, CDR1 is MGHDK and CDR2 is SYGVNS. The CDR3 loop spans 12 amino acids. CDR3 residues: CASSRQGFGYTF. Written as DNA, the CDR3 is TGTGCCAGCAGTCGACAGGGCTTCGGCTACACCTTC.

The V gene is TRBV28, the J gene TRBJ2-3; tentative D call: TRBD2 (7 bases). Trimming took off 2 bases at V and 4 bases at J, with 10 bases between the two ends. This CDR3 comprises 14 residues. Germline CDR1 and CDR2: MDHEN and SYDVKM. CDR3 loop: CASSLAGASDTQYF. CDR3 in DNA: TGTGCCAGCAGTTTAGCGGGGGCGTCAGATACGCAGTATTTT.

CDR3 nucleotides: TGTGCCAGCGCAGGGGGAATGAACACTGAAGCTTTCTTT. Residues: CASAGGMNTEAFF. This chain joins TRBV28 and TRBJ1-1, with TRBD1 matching 7 bases. From germline, CDR1 is MDHEN and CDR2 SYDVKM. The CDR3 sequence is 13 residues long. With 8 bases clipped from V and 0 bases from J, the junction kept 3 bases outside the gene matches.

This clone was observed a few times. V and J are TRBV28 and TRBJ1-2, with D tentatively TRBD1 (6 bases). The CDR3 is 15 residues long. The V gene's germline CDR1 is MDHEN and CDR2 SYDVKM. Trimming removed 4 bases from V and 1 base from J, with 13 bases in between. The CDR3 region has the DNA TGTGCCAGCAGTTCCCAAAGGACAGTTAACTATGGCTACACCTTC. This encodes CASSSQRTVNYGYTF.

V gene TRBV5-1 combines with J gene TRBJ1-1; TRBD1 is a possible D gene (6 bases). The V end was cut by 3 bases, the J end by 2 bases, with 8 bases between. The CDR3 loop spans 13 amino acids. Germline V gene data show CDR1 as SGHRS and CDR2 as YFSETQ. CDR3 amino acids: CASSSGHNTEAFF. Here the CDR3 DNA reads TGCGCCAGCAGCTCGGGACACAACACTGAAGCTTTCTTT.

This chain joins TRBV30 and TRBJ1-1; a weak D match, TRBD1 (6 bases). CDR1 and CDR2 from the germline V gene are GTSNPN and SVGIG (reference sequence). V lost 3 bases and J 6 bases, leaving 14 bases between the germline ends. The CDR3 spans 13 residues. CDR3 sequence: CAWRGLQGSEAFF. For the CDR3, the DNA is TGTGCCTGGAGGGGACTACAGGGCTCTGAAGCTTTCTTT.

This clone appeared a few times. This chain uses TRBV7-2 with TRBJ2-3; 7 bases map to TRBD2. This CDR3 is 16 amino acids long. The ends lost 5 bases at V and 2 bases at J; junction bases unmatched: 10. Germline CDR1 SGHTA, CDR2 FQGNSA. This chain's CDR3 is CASSARLAVLTDTQYF. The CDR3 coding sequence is TGTGCCAGCAGCGCCCGACTAGCCGTCCTCACAGATACGCAGTATTTT.

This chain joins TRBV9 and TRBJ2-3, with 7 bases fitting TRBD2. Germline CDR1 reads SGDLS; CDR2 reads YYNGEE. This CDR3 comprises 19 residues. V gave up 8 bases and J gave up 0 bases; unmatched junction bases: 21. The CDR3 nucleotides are TGTGCCAGGAGAGGGAGGGCGGGGGACCATATTTATAGCACAGATACGCAGTATTTT. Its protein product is CARRGRAGDHIYSTDTQYF. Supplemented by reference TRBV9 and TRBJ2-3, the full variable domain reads DSGVTQTPKHLITATGQRVTLRCSPRSGDLSVYWYQQSLDQGLQFLIQYYNGEERAKGNILERFSAQQFPDLHSELNLSSLELGDSALYFCARRGRAGDHIYSTDTQYFGPGTRLTVL.

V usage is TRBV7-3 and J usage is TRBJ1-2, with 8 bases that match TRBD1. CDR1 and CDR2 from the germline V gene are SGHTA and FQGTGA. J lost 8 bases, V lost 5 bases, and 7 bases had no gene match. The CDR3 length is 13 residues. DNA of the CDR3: TGTGCCAGCAGCCCCGCAGGGGGCCAGGGCTACACCTTC. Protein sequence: CASSPAGGQGYTF. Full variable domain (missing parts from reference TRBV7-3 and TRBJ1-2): GAGVSQTPSNKVTEKGKYVELRCDPISGHTALYWYRQSLGQGPEFLIYFQGTGAADDSGLPNDRFFAVRPEGSVSTLKIQRTERGDSAVYLCASSPAGGQGYTFGSGTRLTVV.

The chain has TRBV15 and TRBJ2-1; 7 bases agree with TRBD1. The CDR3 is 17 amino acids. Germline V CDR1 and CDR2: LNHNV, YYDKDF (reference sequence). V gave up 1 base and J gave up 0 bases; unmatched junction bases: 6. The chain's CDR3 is CATSRATGTVSYNEQFF. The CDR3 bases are TGTGCCACCAGCAGAGCGACCGGGACAGTCTCCTACAATGAGCAGTTCTTC. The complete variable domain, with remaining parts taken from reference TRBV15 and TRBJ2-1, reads DAMVIQNPRYQVTQFGKPVTLSCSQTLNHNVMYWYQQKSSQAPKLLFHYYDKDFNNEADTPDNFQSRRPNTSFCFLDIRSPGLGDTAMYLCATSRATGTVSYNEQFFGPGTRLTVL.

CDR3 amino acids: CASSESTLPDTQYF. DNA of the CDR3: TGCGCCAGCAGTGAGTCGACTCTACCGGATACGCAGTATTTT. This chain uses TRBV10-1 with TRBJ2-3, with unresolved D. The CDR3 is 14 residues long. Germline lookup yields CDR1 WNHNN and CDR2 SYGVQD (reference sequence). V lost 0 bases and J 6 bases, leaving 10 bases between the germline ends.

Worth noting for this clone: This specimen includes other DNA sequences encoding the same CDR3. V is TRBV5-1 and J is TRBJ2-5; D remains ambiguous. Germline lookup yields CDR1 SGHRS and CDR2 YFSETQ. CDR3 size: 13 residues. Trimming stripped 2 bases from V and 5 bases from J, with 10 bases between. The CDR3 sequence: CASSFGVGETQYF. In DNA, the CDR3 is TGCGCCAGCAGCTTTGGAGTCGGGGAGACCCAGTACTTC.

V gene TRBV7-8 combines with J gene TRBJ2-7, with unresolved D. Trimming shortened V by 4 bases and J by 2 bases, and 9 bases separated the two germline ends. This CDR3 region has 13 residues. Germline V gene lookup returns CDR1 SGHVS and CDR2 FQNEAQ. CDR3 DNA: TGTGCCAGCAGCTGGAGTTTCGCCTACGAGCAGTACTTC. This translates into CASSWSFAYEQYF. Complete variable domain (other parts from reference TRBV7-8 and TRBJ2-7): GAGVSQSPRYKVAKRGQDVALRCDPISGHVSLFWYQQALGQGPEFLTYFQNEAQLDKSGLPSDRFFAERPEGSVSTLKIQRTQQEDSAVYLCASSWSFAYEQYFGPGTRLTVT.

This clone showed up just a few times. The CDR3 loop is CATGTAYNEKLFF. CDR3 sequence (DNA): TGTGCCACCGGGACAGCCTATAATGAAAAACTGTTTTTT. V is TRBV2 and J is TRBJ1-4; 7 bases agree with TRBD1. V was clipped by 10 bases and J by 4 bases; unmatched bases: 6. Germline-derived CDR1 and CDR2 are SNHLY and FYNNEI. The length of the CDR3 is 13 residues.

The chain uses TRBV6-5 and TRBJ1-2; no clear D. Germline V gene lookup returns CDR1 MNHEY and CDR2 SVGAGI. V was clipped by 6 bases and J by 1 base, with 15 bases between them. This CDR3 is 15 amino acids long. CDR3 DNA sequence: TGTGCCAGCAGCCCCTCTGGACGGGGTAACTATGGCTACACCTTC. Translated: CASSPSGRGNYGYTF.

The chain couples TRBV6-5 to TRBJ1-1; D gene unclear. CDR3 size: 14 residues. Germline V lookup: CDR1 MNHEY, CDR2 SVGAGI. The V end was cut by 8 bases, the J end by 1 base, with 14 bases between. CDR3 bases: TGTGCCAGCGTGAAAGAGGGTCCGAACACTGAAGCTTTCTTT. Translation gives CASVKEGPNTEAFF.

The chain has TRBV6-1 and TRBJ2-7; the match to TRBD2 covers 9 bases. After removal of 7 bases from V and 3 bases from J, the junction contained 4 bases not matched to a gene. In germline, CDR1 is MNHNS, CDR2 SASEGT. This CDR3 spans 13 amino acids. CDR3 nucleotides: TGTGCCAGCAACTTAGCGGGGGACTACGAGCAGTACTTC. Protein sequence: CASNLAGDYEQYF.